The 19 T cell receptor beta chains below come from one sample, sequenced in a study of T cells in Graves' hyperthyroidism and ophthalmopathy. Amplified TCR beta CDR3 regions derived from RNA transcripts. In the first-round RT-PCR of the TCR CDR3, the HTBI primer set was used. Each CDR3 protein gets one entry after TCRdb re-called the multiplex PCR reads with MiXCR. The sample consists of about 710,000 distinct CDR3 sequences, less than 20% of them appearing once. Specimen: blood. Receptors originate from a young man with Graves' hyperthyroidism.

This clonotype was recorded at least ten times. The V and J genes are TRBV2 and TRBJ1-1; 10 nucleotides line up with TRBD1. J lost 8 bases, V lost 10 bases, and 10 bases had no gene match. Germline V gene data show CDR1 as SNHLY and CDR2 as FYNNEI. The CDR3 extends over 13 amino acids. In DNA form, the CDR3 reads TGTGCCACACAAGGGACAGGGGCGGCGGAAGCTTTCTTT. Translating it yields CATQGTGAAEAFF.

This clonotype was seen a handful of times. Here the CDR3 DNA reads TGTGCCAGCAGCTTACCGTTCCTAGAAATCTACAATGAGCAGTTCTTC. Protein sequence: CASSLPFLEIYNEQFF. The rearrangement uses TRBV7-9 and TRBJ2-1; no definite D call. CDR3 length equals 16 residues. The germline CDR1 and CDR2 sequences are SEHNR and FQNEAQ (reference sequence). Trimming removed 2 bases from V and 3 bases from J, with 14 bases in between.

In its sample, this clonotype was seen a few times. The V call is TRBV12-3 or TRBV12-4, the J call TRBJ2-1; unclear D gene. V was shortened by 2 bases and J by 10 bases, with 9 bases between the two germline ends. The CDR3 has 12 residues. The CDR3 sequence is CASSLIGREQFF. In DNA, the CDR3 is TGTGCCAGCAGTTTAATCGGCCGGGAGCAGTTCTTC.

This clonotype was observed at least ten times. V is TRBV12-3 or TRBV12-4 and J is TRBJ2-3; possible D gene TRBD2, 6 bases. Trimming took 2 bases from V and 1 from J, leaving 7 bases between them. The CDR3 loop spans 14 amino acids. CDR3: CASSLKRGTDTQYF. For the CDR3, the DNA is TGTGCCAGCAGTTTAAAGCGGGGCACAGATACGCAGTATTTT.

The genes are TRBV24-1 and TRBJ2-1, with D perhaps assigned TRBD1 or TRBD2 (5 bases each). Trimming removed 5 bases from V and 1 base from J, with 14 bases in between. From germline, CDR1 is KGHDR and CDR2 SFDVKD. The CDR3 is 16 amino acids. CDR3 coding DNA: TGTGCCACCAGTGGCGTTGGGACCAAATCCTACAATGAGCAGTTCTTC. It yields the protein CATSGVGTKSYNEQFF.

This chain uses TRBV5-5 with TRBJ2-1; tentative D call: TRBD2 (5 bases). Germline assignment: CDR1 SGHKS and CDR2 YYEKEE (reference sequence). CDR3 length: 15 residues. V was trimmed by 2 bases and J by 7 bases, leaving 16 bases between them. The DNA of the CDR3 is TGTGCCAGCAGCTTAATGGGGAGCCCGGGGAATGAGCAGTTCTTC. Its translation is CASSLMGSPGNEQFF.

As DNA, the CDR3 is TGTGCCAGCAGTGACTCAGGGGGCCGCGCAGATACGCAGTATTTT. Protein: CASSDSGGRADTQYF. This sequence joins TRBV6-4 and TRBJ2-3, with 7 bases lining up with TRBD1. There are 15 residues in the CDR3. Looked up from germline, CDR1 is MRHNA and CDR2 is SNTAGT. V lost 0 bases and J lost 4; bases outside the gene matches: 4.

This clonotype was counted between two and nine times. The V call is TRBV9, the J call TRBJ2-7; unclear D gene. The CDR3 runs to 14 residues. Germline CDR1 and CDR2: SGDLS and YYNGEE. The germline V and J ends were trimmed by 0 bases and 3 bases, with 10 bases remaining between them. CDR3 loop: CASSVGRWGYEQYF. The CDR3 DNA is TGTGCCAGCAGCGTAGGACGGTGGGGCTACGAGCAGTACTTC.

In this sample, this clonotype turned up many times. The chain employs TRBV27 and TRBJ1-1; possible D gene TRBD1, 5 bases. The CDR3 totals 14 residues. V lost 1 base to trimming and J lost 5 bases, with 11 bases between them. Looked up from germline, CDR1 is MNHEY and CDR2 is SMNVEV (reference sequence). CDR3 nucleotides: TGTGCCAGCAGTTTATGGGCGGAGGGGACTGAAGCTTTCTTT. Protein product: CASSLWAEGTEAFF.

This clonotype was counted ten times or more. This rearrangement joins TRBV18 to TRBJ1-2; TRBD1 agrees at 7 bases. The V and J ends lost 3 bases and 8 bases, in that order; junction bases with no gene match: 9. The CDR3 runs to 14 residues. Germline assignment: CDR1 KGHSH and CDR2 LQKENI. DNA of the CDR3: TGTGCCAGCTCACCGAGGACAGGCGTAAGGGGCTACACCTTC. Translating it yields CASSPRTGVRGYTF.

This clonotype was seen at least ten times. V is TRBV29-1 and J is TRBJ1-5; 8 nucleotides agree with TRBD1. The germline V gene encodes CDR1 SQVTM and CDR2 ANQGSEA. With V trimmed by 4 bases and J by 4 bases, 3 bases remained unmatched. The CDR3 is 13 amino acids. The CDR3 DNA is TGCAGCGTTGCGGACAGGGTAAATCAGCCCCAGCATTTT. This codes for CSVADRVNQPQHF. The full variable domain, rest sourced from reference TRBV29-1 and TRBJ1-5, is SAVISQKPSRDICQRGTSLTIQCQVDSQVTMMFWYRQQPGQSLTLIATANQGSEATYESGFVIDKFPISRPNLTFSTLTVSNMSPEDSSIYLCSVADRVNQPQHFGDGTRLSIL.

This clonotype has at least ten counts. One junction end disagrees with the germline gene, perhaps due to a read error. The gene calls are TRBV12-3 or TRBV12-4 and TRBJ1-2; a weak D match, TRBD1 (5 bases). This CDR3 contains 13 residues. CDR3 residues: CASSLGGAYGYTF. The CDR3 nucleotides read TGTGCCAGCAGCTTAGGTGGGGCGTATGGCTACACCTTC.

Many counts were recorded for this clonotype. The chain joins TRBV5-1 to TRBJ2-1; D is undetermined. This CDR3 comprises 14 residues. Germline CDR1 is SGHRS and CDR2 is YFSETQ. Trimming took 1 base from V and 2 from J, leaving 7 bases between them. The CDR3 DNA is TGCGCCAGCAGCTTGCCTCAAACCTACAATGAGCAGTTCTTC. Translation: CASSLPQTYNEQFF.

This clonotype was counted a few times. The V and J genes are TRBV7-2 and TRBJ2-7; D is tentatively TRBD1 or TRBD2 (5 bases each). Trimming cost V 4 bases and J 2 bases, with 12 bases left between them. The CDR3 has 14 amino acids. Germline CDR1 reads SGHTA; CDR2 reads FQGNSA. The CDR3 DNA is TGTGCCAGCAGCTACGACAGCGGACCCTACGAGCAGTACTTC. Translated: CASSYDSGPYEQYF.

The sample holds many counts of this clonotype. The V call is TRBV28, the J call TRBJ1-2; TRBD1 is a possible D gene (5 bases). The CDR3 has 13 amino acids. CDR1 and CDR2 (germline): MDHEN, SYDVKM. Trimming took 5 bases from V and 4 from J, leaving 11 bases between them. The chain's CDR3 is CASSTRGVYGYTF. The CDR3 DNA is TGTGCCAGCAGTACCCGAGGGGTCTATGGCTACACCTTC.

This clonotype has just a few counts. V is TRBV28 and J is TRBJ2-7; D may match TRBD1 or TRBD2 (5 bases each). The CDR3 length is 14 residues. V lost 5 bases, J lost 2 bases, and 13 bases lay in between. Germline lookup yields CDR1 MDHEN and CDR2 SYDVKM. The CDR3 sequence is CASSPRVGAYEQYF. CDR3 DNA: TGTGCCAGCAGTCCCCGGGTGGGGGCCTACGAGCAGTACTTC. Variable domain in full (rest from reference TRBV28 and TRBJ2-7): DVKVTQSSRYLVKRTGEKVFLECVQDMDHENMFWYRQDPGLGLRLIYFSYDVKMKEKGDIPEGYSVSREKKERFSLILESASTNQTSMYLCASSPRVGAYEQYFGPGTRLTVT.

This chain connects TRBV4-1 to TRBJ2-7; D is perhaps TRBD2 (5 bases). CDR3 length: 15 amino acids. Germline assignment: CDR1 MGHRA and CDR2 YSYEKL. Trimming stripped 1 base from V and 0 bases from J, with 10 bases between. The CDR3 reads CASSQVALSSYEQYF. The CDR3 DNA follows: TGCGCCAGCAGCCAAGTAGCGCTGAGCTCCTACGAGCAGTACTTC.

The chain combines TRBV20-1 with TRBJ1-1; the D gene is possibly TRBD1 (5 bases). Germline assignment: CDR1 DFQATT and CDR2 SNEGSKA (reference sequence). This CDR3 has 14 residues. Trimming pared 6 bases from V and 0 bases from J, leaving 14 bases between. CDR3 sequence: CSATKGQLNTEAFF. The CDR3 DNA reads as TGCAGTGCCACCAAGGGGCAATTGAACACTGAAGCTTTCTTT.

This chain uses TRBV19 with TRBJ2-5, with no clear D. The CDR3 extends over 12 amino acids. Between the trimmed V and J ends, which lost 9 bases and 0 bases, there was a span of 8 bases. Germline loops: CDR1 LNHDA, CDR2 SQIVND (reference sequence). This CDR3 is CASGRNQETQYF. The CDR3 nucleotides are TGTGCCAGCGGACGTAACCAAGAGACCCAGTACTTC.